This T cell receptor (beta chain) was sequenced for a study of cytomegalovirus exposure and HLA in healthy donors. Clones were sequenced by immunoSEQ multiplex PCR, and TCRdb holds only the in-frame ones, with some missing. Among about 160,000 clones, approximately 89% were seen once, and the ten largest hold more than 3.5%. Note on this clone: Antigen: not known.

Notes on the study in general: In vitro work confirmed that a few CMV-associated chains recognize CMV antigens.

The TCR originated in a young man in good health and CMV-seropositive. Material: PBMCs.

In nucleotides, the CDR3 is TGTGCCAGACCTCACGTGGCCCGGGACAGGACTCAAGAGACCCAGTACTTC. It yields the protein CARPHVARDRTQETQYF. This sequence joins TRBV28 and TRBJ2-5; 8 bases map to TRBD1. Germline V gives CDR1 MDHEN, CDR2 SYDVKM. This CDR3 is 17 amino acids long. V gave up 9 bases and J gave up 2 bases; unmatched junction bases: 17.